Listed here is a single TCR beta chain. There is no known antigen for this receptor. Per-base quality was not reported, and no clone a single base away is much larger than it. TCRbeta CDR3 regions were amplified from genomic DNA by means of the immunoSEQ Assay, a bias-controlled multiplex PCR. On the authors' methods: The number of nucleated cells in each sample was estimated from the amplification of reference gene primers within the assay. To quantify the absolute abundance of each unique TCRbeta CDR3 rearrangement, sequence reads were collapsed and filtered. Productive Simpson clonality was computed per sample as the square root of Simpson's diversity index over productive rearrangements. TCRdb stores this immuneACCESS table with in-frame sequences only. Part of the clones is absent; in the studies checked, under half of the shortfall reflects unresolved V genes, and no reason is known for the rest. That table gives V, J and clone size, and the DNA gave D and trimming. The sample table lists hundreds of thousands of clones, 84% of them with a count of one. 6.8% of the sample rests with the top ten.

For this chain, trimming is 2 bases at the V end and 7 bases at the J end, and the number of junction bases without a gene match is 8. From its cysteine to its phenylalanine, the CDR3 spans 15 amino acids. Only the CDR3 DNA stays, 45 bases, in frame from base 1. The germline V gene gives CDR1 as SGHTA and CDR2 as FQGTGA. Enrolling through a virtual design, the prospective study's participants ranged in age from roughly 18 to 95 years and lived across approximately 25 United States geographic areas. Cohort assignment in the prospective study relied on participant-reported clinical history from a screening survey and a study questionnaire. Recovered participants in ImmuneRACE Cohort 3 were defined as having two consecutive negative NP/OP PCR tests, clearance from a healthcare professional, or resolution of symptoms. In the prospective study, mobile phlebotomists collected whole blood, serum and a nasopharyngeal or oropharyngeal swab from each participant. Additional blood draws and questionnaires over an approximately two-month period could optionally be provided by prospective study participants. Before DNA extraction, blood samples from the prospective study were shipped at room temperature or frozen.

The data are from a study of blood T cell repertoires in COVID-19 (dated by TCRdb to 2020 to 2021). As for the study more broadly: Samples from collaborators originated in the United States, Italy and Spain and spanned both the acute and convalescent phases of COVID-19. The prospective study material was composed of cDNA or gDNA derived from T cells, B-cell-depleted T cells, or PBMCs. Subjects who had been exposed to COVID-19, were actively infected with it, or had recovered from it provided the deeply sampled blood TCRbeta repertoires that made up the dataset. The repertoires were released in a freely available public database meant as a resource for research on the immune response to SARS-CoV-2. The samples were drawn from the first 160 participants of the ongoing ImmuneRACE study and from 950 to 1,500 subjects provided by 6 global collaborators. A de-identified subject ID, COVID-19 status, age in years and sex were almost always included in the sample metadata. Where HLA class I and class II types were available, the types were taken from metadata supplied by the sample provider, not from assay-based typing. Broad study findings and their caveats: Clinical and demographic metadata were provided uncurated, with the amount varying by source and participant.

Sequenced: PBMCs or T cells enriched from blood (not recorded which). The chain employs TRBV7-3 and TRBJ2-1; a stretch of 7 junction bases matches TRBD2. The receptor comes from a woman in her thirties or forties who had recovered from COVID-19. The CDR3 here reads CASSLSGRAGNEQFF. The DNA is TGTGCCAGCAGCTTATCGGGGAGGGCCGGAAATGAGCAGTTCTTC.